These 14 T cell receptor beta chains came from one sample sequenced in a study of blood T cell repertoires in COVID-19. Here immunoSEQ multiplex PCR was the method, and the copy in TCRdb shows in-frame clones only, minus some. The data show around 120,000 clones, roughly four fifths seen once. What was sequenced was peripheral blood. These receptor sequences come from a man between 65 and 85 years old with active or convalescent COVID-19.

The rearrangement links TRBV13 to TRBJ2-5; 9 bases line up with TRBD1. The CDR3 is made up of 15 amino acids. Losses at the gene ends were 2 bases for V and 4 bases for J; bases not matched to a gene: 5. CDR1 is PRHDT and CDR2 is FYEKMQ in the germline V gene (reference sequence). CDR3 residues: CASSLSGQGGETQYF. The CDR3, as DNA: TGTGCCAGCAGCTTATCGGGACAGGGTGGAGAGACCCAGTACTTC. The entire variable domain, with the rest obtained from reference TRBV13 and TRBJ2-5, is as follows: AAGVIQSPRHLIKEKRETATLKCYPIPRHDTVYWYQQGPGQDPQFLISFYEKMQSDKGSIPDRFSAQQFSDYHSELNMSSLELGDSALYFCASSLSGQGGETQYFGPGTRLLVL.

The chain links TRBV6-5 to TRBJ1-2, with 7 bases fitting TRBD1. CDR1 and CDR2 from the germline V gene are MNHEY and SVGAGI. The CDR3 consists of 13 residues. The V gene end was trimmed by 7 bases and the J gene end by 6 bases; junction bases not matched to a gene: 8. Written as DNA, the CDR3 is TGTGCCAGCACCACCGACAGGGTTAATGGCTACACCTTC. Translating gives CASTTDRVNGYTF.

V is TRBV7-2 and J is TRBJ2-6; D unresolved. This CDR3 contains 14 residues. Germline V CDR1 and CDR2: SGHTA, FQGNSA. Trimming pared 3 bases from V and 0 bases from J, leaving 3 bases between. DNA of the CDR3: TGTGCCAGCAGCTTGGCCTCTGGGGCCAACGTCCTGACTTTC. It translates to CASSLASGANVLTF.

This clone has a single count. The gene calls are TRBV6-6 and TRBJ2-7; 8 nucleotides match TRBD1. V trimming: 0 bases; J trimming: 2 bases; junction bases outside the gene matches: 0. Germline assignment: CDR1 MNHNY and CDR2 SVGAGI (reference sequence). This CDR3 has 14 amino acids. CDR3 nucleotide sequence: TGTGCCAGCAGTTACTCACAGGGGGCCTACGAGCAGTACTTC. Protein product: CASSYSQGAYEQYF.

This sequence joins TRBV9 and TRBJ2-5, with D uncertain. Per the germline V gene, CDR1 is SGDLS and CDR2 is YYNGEE. This CDR3 contains 13 residues. Trimming removed 0 bases at V and 1 base at J, with 4 bases between. CDR3 region: CASSVVAQETQYF. Written as DNA, the CDR3 is TGTGCCAGCAGCGTAGTGGCCCAAGAGACCCAGTACTTC. The whole variable domain, remainder taken from reference TRBV9 and TRBJ2-5, is DSGVTQTPKHLITATGQRVTLRCSPRSGDLSVYWYQQSLDQGLQFLIQYYNGEERAKGNILERFSAQQFPDLHSELNLSSLELGDSALYFCASSVVAQETQYFGPGTRLLVL.

The rearrangement links TRBV2 to TRBJ1-1; D unclear. V was pared by 4 bases and J by 2 bases, with 11 bases between. The CDR3 sequence is 14 residues long. Germline-derived CDR1 and CDR2 are SNHLY and FYNNEI. CDR3 nucleotides: TGTGCCAGCAGTGTATCGGGATTTAACACTGAAGCTTTCTTT. This translates into CASSVSGFNTEAFF.

The chain recombines TRBV2 with TRBJ1-4, with D unresolved. V lost 6 bases, J lost 5 bases, and 16 bases lay in between. This CDR3 spans 15 amino acids. Germline lookup yields CDR1 SNHLY and CDR2 FYNNEI. The CDR3 spells CASRAPGRVNEKLFF. The DNA of the CDR3 is TGTGCCAGCAGGGCCCCGGGGAGAGTGAATGAAAAACTGTTTTTT.

The J gene is TRBJ1-2, the V gene TRBV27; maybe TRBD1 (5 bases). CDR1 is MNHEY and CDR2 is SMNVEV in the germline V gene (reference sequence). V lost 1 base and J 8 bases, leaving 20 bases between the germline ends. This CDR3 region has 16 residues. CDR3 in amino acids: CASSLYAPGTVGGYTF. In nucleotides, the CDR3 is TGTGCCAGCAGTTTATACGCTCCCGGGACTGTAGGCGGCTACACCTTC.

The chain links TRBV20-1 to TRBJ1-5; D remains unclear. CDR3 length: 15 residues. Germline V lookup: CDR1 DFQATT, CDR2 SNEGSKA (reference sequence). V shed 3 bases and J shed 0 bases, with 12 bases lying between them. The CDR3 loop is CSASRGRLSNQPQHF. Here the CDR3 DNA reads TGCAGTGCTAGTCGAGGCAGACTTAGCAATCAGCCCCAGCATTTT.

This clone was detected only once. The CDR3 reads CASSLDGGGAGEQFF. CDR3 sequence (DNA): TGTGCCAGCAGCTTAGATGGCGGGGGGGCCGGGGAGCAGTTCTTC. V gene TRBV11-3 combines with J gene TRBJ2-1; 9 bases map to TRBD2. Germline V lookup: CDR1 SGHNT, CDR2 YENEEA. Trimming removed 0 bases from V and 10 bases from J; junction bases left unmatched: 7. The CDR3 is 15 residues long.

This clone was seen only once. CDR3 nucleotide sequence: TGCAGCGTTGCGTGGGCCCCCGGAGGCACTGAAGCTTTCTTT. Protein product: CSVAWAPGGTEAFF. V gene TRBV29-1 combines with J gene TRBJ1-1, with D unresolved. The length of the CDR3 is 14 residues. The V and J ends lost 4 bases and 4 bases respectively, with 16 bases between them. CDR1 and CDR2 (germline): SQVTM, ANQGSEA.

The chain has TRBV5-5 and TRBJ1-4; the D gene is possibly TRBD1 (5 bases). The V end was cut by 0 bases, the J end by 4 bases, with 7 bases between. The CDR3 is 14 amino acids. The germline gives CDR1 SGHKS, CDR2 YYEKEE (reference sequence). The chain's CDR3 is CASSLGQINEKLFF. The CDR3 DNA sequence: TGTGCCAGCAGCTTGGGACAGATTAATGAAAAACTGTTTTTT.

The J gene is TRBJ2-7, the V gene TRBV13; TRBD1 aligns across 7 bases. V was pared by 5 bases and J by 2 bases, with 6 bases of the junction left unmatched. There are 14 residues in the CDR3. The germline V gene has CDR1 PRHDT and CDR2 FYEKMQ (reference sequence). CDR3 protein: CASSHRDRAYEQYF. DNA of the CDR3: TGTGCCAGCAGCCACCGGGACAGAGCCTACGAGCAGTACTTC.

The V call is TRBV6-5, the J call TRBJ1-2, with D hard to call. In germline, CDR1 is MNHEY, CDR2 SVGAGI. V was clipped by 4 bases and J by 0 bases, with 6 bases between them. The CDR3 length is 13 residues. DNA of the CDR3: TGTGCCAGCAGTTCCAGATCTAACTATGGCTACACCTTC. It encodes CASSSRSNYGYTF.